A selection of T cell receptor beta chains follows, all from one sample in a study of cytotoxic CD8 clonotypes in ibrutinib-treated CLL. Data came from immunoSEQ multiplex PCR; TCRdb stores just in-frame clones and leaves some out. The sample has approximately 160,000 clones; approximately 90% are singletons. The specimen was PBMCs, collected at disease progression, from a patient treated with ibrutinib. Receptors were obtained from a human donor with chronic lymphocytic leukemia. Both conserved end residues are part of each CDR3. D genes are given only for firm matches. Clone size, where shown, is once, few, many, or a class for clones that have expanded.

clone size: NA
J gene: TRBJ1-6
V gene: TRBV30
D gene: NA
CDR3 protein: CAWNSAYNSPLHF

clone size: once
J gene: TRBJ2-3
V gene: TRBV6-6
D gene: NA
CDR3 protein: CASSYSLDTQYF

clone size: NA
J gene: TRBJ1-2
V gene: TRBV19
D gene: NA
CDR3 protein: CASSISGYGYTF

clone size: NA
J gene: TRBJ2-1
V gene: TRBV5-1
D gene: NA
CDR3 protein: CASSYTLGESHNEQFF

clone size: NA
J gene: TRBJ2-1
V gene: TRBV30
D gene: NA
CDR3 protein: CAWSPGNYNEQFF

clone size: NA
J gene: TRBJ1-3
V gene: TRBV7-9
D gene: TRBD1
CDR3 protein: CASSSGGTGYGNTIYF

clone size: NA
J gene: TRBJ1-4
V gene: TRBV4-2
D gene: TRBD1
CDR3 protein: CASSQVDRGHEKLFF

clone size: NA
J gene: TRBJ1-1
V gene: TRBV2
D gene: NA
CDR3 protein: CASSGQRGTEAFF

clone size: NA
J gene: TRBJ2-7
V gene: TRBV7-8
D gene: NA
CDR3 protein: CASSFDRQAEQYF

clone size: NA
J gene: TRBJ2-7
V gene: TRBV15
D gene: TRBD1
CDR3 protein: CATSRDRDSSYEQYF

clone size: NA
J gene: TRBJ2-2
V gene: TRBV28
D gene: TRBD2
CDR3 protein: CASSLYGLAGGTGELFF

clone size: NA
J gene: TRBJ2-3
V gene: TRBV7-9
D gene: NA
CDR3 protein: CASSSHRVGADTQYF

clone size: NA
J gene: TRBJ1-3
V gene: TRBV7-2
D gene: NA
CDR3 protein: CASSLGGVAGNTIYF

clone size: NA
J gene: TRBJ1-1
V gene: TRBV7-6
D gene: NA
CDR3 protein: CASSLISTGQKNTEAFF

clone size: NA
J gene: TRBJ1-1
V gene: TRBV4-3
D gene: NA
CDR3 protein: CASSQDLKYEAFF

clone size: NA
J gene: TRBJ1-5
V gene: TRBV28
D gene: NA
CDR3 protein: CASSLPADDYQPQHF

clone size: many
J gene: TRBJ2-2
V gene: TRBV5-4
D gene: TRBD1
CDR3 protein: CASRLRTGGRFGELFF

clone size: NA
J gene: TRBJ2-7
V gene: TRBV28
D gene: TRBD2
CDR3 protein: CASSVGGVSYEQYF

clone size: NA
J gene: TRBJ2-3
V gene: TRBV6-5
D gene: NA
CDR3 protein: CASSIRRGDSDTQYF

clone size: NA
J gene: TRBJ2-3
V gene: TRBV4-1
D gene: NA
CDR3 protein: CASSPRSPTSPGDTQYF

clone size: medium-sized
J gene: TRBJ2-7
V gene: TRBV10-1
D gene: NA
CDR3 protein: CASSDPTGTSGYEQYF

clone size: NA
J gene: TRBJ2-7
V gene: TRBV19
D gene: TRBD2
CDR3 protein: CASSTASGANYEQYF

clone size: NA
J gene: TRBJ1-2
V gene: TRBV6-4
D gene: NA
CDR3 protein: CASRTTGTGAYGYTF

clone size: few
J gene: TRBJ2-7
V gene: TRBV5-1
D gene: TRBD2
CDR3 protein: CASSPWDYLSGEQYF

clone size: medium-sized
J gene: TRBJ2-7
V gene: TRBV19
D gene: TRBD2
CDR3 protein: CASSPGGTTLGPRNEQYF

clone size: many
J gene: TRBJ1-4
V gene: TRBV18
D gene: TRBD1
CDR3 protein: CASSQGQGSTNEKLFF

clone size: NA
J gene: TRBJ2-7
V gene: TRBV6-6
D gene: TRBD2
CDR3 protein: CASTYEGGRSDEQYF

clone size: NA
J gene: TRBJ2-7
V gene: TRBV29-1
D gene: TRBD1
CDR3 protein: CSVKGQGAYEQYF

clone size: NA
J gene: TRBJ1-4
V gene: TRBV7-9
D gene: NA
CDR3 protein: CASSFGDVNEKLFF